The clone carrying this T cell receptor (beta chain) was observed a few times. This sample stems from a study of blood T cell repertoires in COVID-19. Study overall: Sites across the United States, Italy and Spain contributed samples from acute and convalescent COVID-19. T cells, B-cell-depleted T cells, or PBMCs provided the cDNA or gDNA that served as material.

CDR3 length: 14 residues. Germline-derived CDR1 and CDR2 are SGHTA and FQGTGA. V lost 0 bases and J lost 10, with 15 bases in between. In the source study's methods: Amplification of reference gene primers was used by the study to estimate nucleated cell counts. Here immunoSEQ multiplex PCR was the method, and the copy in TCRdb shows in-frame clones only, minus some. D and trimming come from the DNA, and the V and J calls and clone size come from that table. In the table there are 210,000 or so clones, more than 70% of which are singletons. Source material: peripheral blood. This rearrangement joins TRBV7-3 to TRBJ1-1; weak D call: TRBD1 (6 bases). This clonotype was obtained from a woman older than 75 with active or convalescent COVID-19. CDR3 region: CASSLTPGTGRAFF. The CDR3 bases are TGTGCCAGCAGCTTAACTCCCGGTACAGGGCGAGCTTTCTTT.